A selection of T cell receptor beta chains follows, all from one sample in a study of T cell responses to AZD1222 COVID-19 vaccine. Only in-frame clones appear in the TCRdb table, and some are missing; sequencing was by immunoSEQ multiplex PCR. In the table there are under 70,000 clones, around four fifths of which are singletons. The source was peripheral blood, collected on day 0 of AZD1222 vaccination. The receptors come from an adult in good health. Each CDR3 is given without its conserved first and last residue. Size tells how often a clone was seen (once, few, many) or the class of an expanded clone, and some rows leave it out.

13 . TRBV7-2 ASSPMGNPGNTIY
14 . TRBV6-4 ASSDNPAGVTDTQY
9 once TRBV20-1 SARLNKDYT
13 once TRBV2 ASRATSGSVYEQY
15 . TRBV5-5 ASSWAAGGANSYGYT
11 . TRBV6-6 ASSYMGSYEQY
13 . TRBV6-5 ASSKKGGPYNEQF
17 . TRBV21-1 ASSPTVPLLAGGRDTQY
13 . TRBV19 ASSASGQRAPSYT
14 . TRBV7-3 ASSLYRGSSYNEQF
15 . TRBV6-4 ASSARPGRGRADTQY
12 . TRBV27 ASGEGARADTQY
14 . TRBV3-1/TRBV3-2 ASSQEDDTNTGELF
13 once TRBV9 ASSTSGTGDEKLF
13 . TRBV28 ASRPYTGDEGEQY
14 . TRBV5-4 ASSFGGQGDIRGYT
11 . TRBV5-6 ASTQLGDYEQY
10 . TRBV2 ASSDAGYEQY
15 . TRBV9 ASSVGRGRPTNEKLF
11 . TRBV29-1 SVNSLSGNTIY
10 . TRBV12-5 ASGVEGDTQY
13 . TRBV28 ASSSRSGGDYGYT